These 9 T cell receptor beta chains were all obtained from the same sample, sequenced in a study of PD-1 blockade in mismatch repair-deficient tumors. The repertoire was sequenced with immunoSEQ multiplex PCR; TCRdb's copy has only in-frame clones and lacks some. Here the sample spans tens of thousands of clones, about 91% being singletons. The sequences come from peripheral blood, collected 52 weeks after starting pembrolizumab. Receptors were obtained from an adult with mismatch repair-deficient cancer.

This clone was observed a single time. The chain links TRBV27 to TRBJ1-2; possible D gene TRBD1, 5 bases. Germline-derived CDR1 and CDR2 are MNHEY and SMNVEV (reference sequence). V lost 3 bases, J lost 4 bases, and 12 bases lay in between. The CDR3 spans 14 residues. The CDR3 DNA reads TGTGCCAGCAGTTTCAGGGTGGGAAGCTATGGCTACACCTTC. Protein: CASSFRVGSYGYTF.

The chain is built from TRBV7-9 and TRBJ2-7; 7 positions match TRBD1. The germline V gene has CDR1 SEHNR and CDR2 FQNEAQ (reference sequence). The CDR3 loop spans 17 amino acids. J was trimmed by 1 base and V by 2 bases; bases with no gene match: 11. CDR3 nucleotides: TGTGCCAGCAGCTTATTTAGTAGGGGGCGCCTTTCCTACGAGCAGTACTTC. Its translation: CASSLFSRGRLSYEQYF.

The V call is TRBV28, the J call TRBJ1-1; unclear D gene. The CDR3 totals 13 residues. The germline V and J ends were trimmed by 3 bases and 5 bases, with 10 bases remaining between them. CDR1 is MDHEN and CDR2 is SYDVKM in the germline V gene. Here the CDR3 reads CASSFAWGTEAFF. The CDR3, as DNA: TGTGCCAGCAGTTTTGCTTGGGGAACTGAAGCTTTCTTT.

The chain is built from TRBV28 and TRBJ2-2; 9 bases map to TRBD1. Germline CDR1 is MDHEN and CDR2 is SYDVKM. The CDR3 spans 18 residues. The V gene end was trimmed by 4 bases and the J gene end by 3 bases; junction bases not matched to a gene: 12. The CDR3 DNA follows: TGTGCCAGCAGTTCTCAGCCGGGACAGGGTCGACACACCGGGGAGCTGTTTTTT. Amino acids: CASSSQPGQGRHTGELFF.

This sequence joins TRBV4-3 and TRBJ2-7, with D perhaps given as TRBD1 or TRBD2 (5 bases each). V lost 0 bases and J 5 bases, leaving 8 bases between the germline ends. The CDR3 sequence is 13 residues long. Germline V gives CDR1 LGHNA, CDR2 YSLEER. CDR3: CASSQDRGHEQYF. Written as DNA, the CDR3 is TGCGCCAGCAGCCAAGACCGGGGCCACGAGCAGTACTTC.

This sequence joins TRBV5-6 and TRBJ2-5, with 7 bases lining up with TRBD1. V lost 1 base, J lost 3 bases, and 9 bases stayed unmatched. Germline lookup yields CDR1 SGHDT and CDR2 YYEEEE. The CDR3 runs 16 residues. The CDR3 loop is CASSLNDRVGEETQYF. The DNA for the CDR3 is TGTGCCAGCAGCTTGAACGACAGGGTGGGGGAAGAGACCCAGTACTTC.

This sequence joins TRBV5-1 and TRBJ2-1, with unresolved D. V was clipped by 9 bases and J by 6 bases, with 16 bases between them. CDR1 and CDR2 (germline): SGHRS, YFSETQ. This CDR3 region has 13 residues. This CDR3 reads CATRKDRGNEQFF. The CDR3, as DNA: TGCGCCACCCGGAAGGATCGCGGCAATGAGCAGTTCTTC. Full variable domain (remainder filled in from reference TRBV5-1 and TRBJ2-1): KAGVTQTPRYLIKTRGQQVTLSCSPISGHRSVSWYQQTPGQGLQFLFEYFSETQRNKGNFPGRFSGRQFSNSRSEMNVSTLELGDSALYLCATRKDRGNEQFFGPGTRLTVL.

The chain combines TRBV6-5 with TRBJ2-7, with a tentative D call TRBD1 (6 bases). The V end lost 5 bases, the J end lost 3 bases, and 11 bases lay between the germline ends. The CDR3 has 13 amino acids. Germline lookup yields CDR1 MNHEY and CDR2 SVGAGI. The CDR3 DNA reads as TGTGCCAGCAGTCCTGACAGGAGCTACGAGCAGTACTTC. Translating it yields CASSPDRSYEQYF.

The rearrangement joins TRBV29-1 to TRBJ1-2; tentatively, D is TRBD1 (5 bases). Trimming removed 4 bases at V and 8 bases at J, with 14 bases between. Per germline, CDR1 SQVTM and CDR2 ANQGSEA. The CDR3 totals 12 residues. Here the CDR3 reads CSVVRGDYGYTF. DNA for the CDR3: TGCAGCGTTGTAAGAGGGGATTACGGCTACACCTTC.